This entry features one TCR beta chain sequence. Its antigen remains unknown. Random hexamers were used to reverse transcribe an amount of roughly 0.45 to 1 ug RNA. TCRdb ran MiXCR on the immunoSEQ multiplex PCR reads and lists one entry per CDR3 protein. The sample lists about 80,000 distinct CDR3 sequences; about 93% were seen once. This CDR3 region has 14 residues. Germline assignment: CDR1 SGHNT and CDR2 YYREEE (reference sequence). V lost 4 bases, J lost 8 bases, and 2 bases stayed unmatched. The authors negatively isolated CD8+ and CD4+ T cells and FACS-enriched TEMRA cells. The data belong to a study of CD8 T cells in Susac syndrome. Study results and caveats: Susac CD8+ clonal expansion peaked in TEMRA cells and active patients. Susac-specific public clones were found in both the total CD8+ and the CD8+ TEMRA repertoires, with some 15 in the former and five in the latter.

Sequencing was carried out using CD8+ T cells from PBMCs. The chain couples TRBV5-4 to TRBJ2-1; 14 bases match TRBD2. The sequence derives from a human donor with Susac syndrome. The CDR3 DNA reads as TGTGCCAGCAGCAAGGGACTAGCGGGAGATGAGCAGTTCTTC. This gives the protein CASSKGLAGDEQFF.